One and the same sample provided the 14 T cell receptor beta chains below, sequenced in a study of monozygotic twins with inflammatory bowel disease. TCRdb reprocessed the 5' RACE reads and keeps a single row for each CDR3 protein, giving no DNA. The sample includes over 350,000 distinct CDR3 sequences. Specimen: blood. These receptors originate from a human donor with ulcerative colitis or Crohn's disease, or a healthy co-twin of an affected twin (not recorded which).

The chain has TRBV4-1 and TRBJ2-7; the TCRdb D gene call, TRBD2, has no DNA to confirm it. The CDR3 spans 13 residues. Germline CDR1 reads MGHRA; CDR2 reads YSYEKL. CDR3: CASSPGLSYEQYF.

The chain combines TRBV3-1 with TRBJ2-7; TCRdb returns TRBD1, unconfirmable since there is no DNA. Per germline, CDR1 LGHDT and CDR2 YNNKEL (reference sequence). The CDR3 runs 17 residues. CDR3 sequence: CASSHPPEVAGAREQYF.

This chain uses TRBV4-3 with TRBJ2-1; checking the TCRdb D call of TRBD2 is not possible without DNA. The CDR3 contains 15 residues. Germline V lookup: CDR1 LGHNA, CDR2 YSLEER. The CDR3 is CASSQLAGGPNEQFF.

The chain couples TRBV5-1 to TRBJ2-2; TCRdb indicates TRBD1, and absent DNA this call remains unverified. Germline V gene sequence: CDR1 SGHRS, CDR2 YFSETQ. The CDR3 extends over 13 amino acids. CDR3 sequence reads: CASRTGATGELFF.

This chain uses TRBV7-2 with TRBJ2-1; TCRdb proposes TRBD2, but this gene call is untestable without DNA. From germline, CDR1 is SGHTA and CDR2 FQGNSA. This CDR3 has 13 amino acids. This CDR3 reads CASSPRQGPEQFF.

This rearrangement joins TRBV7-6 to TRBJ2-7; TCRdb picks TRBD1, but there is no DNA to check that call. Germline CDR1 is SGHVS and CDR2 is FNYEAQ. There are 17 residues in the CDR3. CDR3 sequence: CASSLRFGTGVSYEQYF.

The gene calls are TRBV12-3 or TRBV12-4 and TRBJ2-2; without DNA, the TCRdb call of TRBD1 cannot be checked. This CDR3 has 13 amino acids. CDR3 loop: CASSGQFTGELFF.

The J gene is TRBJ2-2, the V gene TRBV5-1; the TCRdb D gene call, TRBD1, has no DNA to confirm it. The CDR3 length is 17 residues. Germline CDR1 and CDR2: SGHRS and YFSETQ. The CDR3 protein is CASSLVPGAGNTGELFF.

This chain joins TRBV4-3 and TRBJ2-5. The germline V gene encodes CDR1 LGHNA and CDR2 YSLEER. The CDR3 sequence is 15 residues long. The chain's CDR3 is CASSQEPVLYETQYF.

This chain connects TRBV3-1 to TRBJ2-7; TCRdb names TRBD1, which stays unverified in the absence of DNA. The CDR3 contains 12 residues. Germline values: CDR1 LGHDT, CDR2 YNNKEL (reference sequence). The CDR3 spells CASSPGAYEQYF.

The rearrangement joins TRBV5-1 to TRBJ2-1; TCRdb's assignment of TRBD1 cannot be checked, as there is no DNA. CDR3 length equals 14 residues. Germline V CDR1 and CDR2: SGHRS, YFSETQ. The CDR3 here is CASSLRQGYNEQFF.

The rearrangement joins TRBV27 to TRBJ2-1; absent DNA, TCRdb's TRBD1 call cannot be checked. The CDR3 has 12 residues. Germline lookup yields CDR1 MNHEY and CDR2 SMNVEV (reference sequence). The CDR3 spells CASSTRNTEQFF.

This chain joins TRBV7-9 and TRBJ2-3; lacking DNA, the TRBD1 call made by TCRdb goes unchecked. This CDR3 has 16 amino acids. CDR1 and CDR2 from the germline V gene are SEHNR and FQNEAQ (reference sequence). The CDR3 loop reads CASSLLGQTFTDTQYF.

V gene TRBV7-3 combines with J gene TRBJ2-5; TCRdb selects TRBD1, and the lack of DNA leaves this call unchecked. The CDR3 spans 15 residues. Germline values: CDR1 SGHTA, CDR2 FQGTGA. Here the CDR3 reads CASSLGGQGAETQYF. The full variable domain, with the rest looked up from reference TRBV7-3 and TRBJ2-5, is GAGVSQTPSNKVTEKGKYVELRCDPISGHTALYWYRQSLGQGPEFLIYFQGTGAADDSGLPNDRFFAVRPEGSVSTLKIQRTERGDSAVYLCASSLGGQGAETQYFGPGTRLLVL.